There are many counts of the clone carrying this TCR beta chain. Antigen specificity is unknown. The sample comes from a study of molecular identifiers for immune sequencing clone quantification. Study-wide context: In replicates, RNA from about 21,000 or 97,000 naive CD8 cells was divided five ways and four parts were sequenced. Study-level results: Sharing of a barcode by identical TCR molecules could cause highly expanded clone sizes to be underestimated.

A CD8+CD4-CCR7+CD45RA+ phenotype served as the sorting definition for naive CD8 T cells. MiXCR, applied by TCRdb to the PCR reads, yields one record per CDR3 protein. The repertoire holds 35,000 or so distinct CDR3 sequences, with 18% as singletons. The sample was naive CD8+ T cells from blood, with Jurkat cell RNA spiked in. Subset described: FACS-sorted CD8+CD4-CCR7+CD45RA+ naive T cells. The TCR originated in a human donor in good health. Some libraries in this study had Jurkat cell RNA spiked in.

This CDR3 is CASSQVGLVFGEQYF. DNA of the CDR3: TGCGCCAGCAGCCAAGTGGGACTAGTATTCGGAGAGCAGTACTTC. The V and J genes are TRBV4-1 and TRBJ2-7; 8 bases agree with TRBD2. CDR3 length equals 15 residues. V shed 1 base and J 7 bases; nucleotides not matched to a gene: 9. CDR1 and CDR2 (germline): MGHRA, YSYEKL.